The sequence of this TCR beta chain was determined in a study of Ad26.COV2.S vaccination and SARS-CoV-2 variants. Study summary: The study gave Ad26.COV2.S intramuscularly, once or twice 56 days apart.

Treatment given: 19 received Ad26.COV2.S at low or high dose, single or two shots; about five received placebo; per-sample allocation not given. Specimen acquisition occurred on day 63 following the initial vaccine or placebo injection. Boston hosted the donor, who was an adult aged 18-55 years. The protocol was immunoSEQ multiplex PCR, while the TCRdb copy is restricted to in-frame clones and leaves out a portion. In the table there are approximately 360,000 clones, about four fifths of which are singletons. With respect to this clone: Its antigen is unknown.

Germline V gene sequence: CDR1 SGHKS, CDR2 YYEKEE (reference sequence). The CDR3 consists of 14 residues. The ends lost 3 bases at V and 4 bases at J; junction bases unmatched: 6. Notes on the study in general: Vaccine and placebo recipients had similar non-spike TCR breadth.

This sample comprised peripheral blood, obtained in a trial of Ad26.COV2.S vaccine versus placebo. The source is a person between 18 and 60 years old who received the Ad26.COV2.S COVID-19 vaccine or a placebo. The J gene is TRBJ2-7, the V gene TRBV5-5; TRBD1 aligns across 8 bases. The CDR3 loop is CASSWGTGDYEQYF. The DNA of the CDR3 is TGTGCCAGCAGCTGGGGGACAGGTGATTACGAGCAGTACTTC.